Following are 14 T cell receptor beta chains from one sample sequenced in a study of T cell changes during pregnancy in multiple sclerosis (dated by TCRdb to between 2019 and 2020). The library was prepared using the immunoSEQ multiplex PCR assay. The table was pulled from immuneACCESS by TCRdb, which kept in-frame rearrangements only. Such tables lose some clones; where checked, under half of the loss comes from unresolved V genes, and the rest has no known cause. The sample table shows some 71,000 clones, and roughly 91% are seen once. The top ten clonotypes cover 1.4% of the sample. Source: peripheral blood, taken in the third trimester of pregnancy. All receptors derive from a female donor with multiple sclerosis, enrolled in a pregnancy study.

This chain connects TRBV5-4 to TRBJ1-2; the D gene is possibly TRBD1 (5 bases). V lost 0 bases, J lost 6 bases, and 12 bases lay in between. The CDR3 is made up of 14 amino acids. CDR1 and CDR2 (germline): SGHNT, YYREEE (reference sequence). CDR3 protein: CASSLEPGIHGYTF. The CDR3 DNA follows: TGTGCCAGCAGCTTGGAGCCAGGGATCCATGGCTACACCTTC. Full variable domain (remainder filled in from reference TRBV5-4 and TRBJ1-2): ETGVTQSPTHLIKTRGQQVTLRCSSQSGHNTVSWYQQALGQGPQFIFQYYREEENGRGNFPPRFSGLQFPNYSSELNVNALELDDSALYLCASSLEPGIHGYTFGSGTRLTVV.

V is TRBV7-8 and J is TRBJ1-2; 9 bases match TRBD1. In germline, CDR1 is SGHVS, CDR2 FQNEAQ. After removal of 1 base from V and 2 bases from J, the junction contained 2 bases not matched to a gene. The CDR3 is 15 residues long. CDR3 in DNA: TGTGCCAGCAGCTTAGAAGGGACAGGGAACTATGGCTACACCTTC. It encodes CASSLEGTGNYGYTF.

V gene TRBV15 combines with J gene TRBJ1-2; tentative D call: TRBD1 (5 bases). CDR1 LNHNV and CDR2 YYDKDF come from the germline V gene (reference sequence). Trimming removed 1 base from V and 5 bases from J, with 14 bases in between. This CDR3 has 15 residues. The CDR3 nucleotides read TGTGCCACCAGCAGAGCAAGCCAGGGAGGTTATGGCTACACCTTC. This sequence encodes CATSRASQGGYGYTF.

This clone was observed once. V is TRBV10-3 and J is TRBJ2-7; weak D call: TRBD1 (5 bases). The germline CDR1 and CDR2 sequences are ENHRY and SYGVKD. CDR3 length: 15 residues. V lost 3 bases and J lost 2, with 14 bases in between. The CDR3 DNA sequence: TGTGCCATCAGTGACCCGTCCGACAGTCCCTACGAGCAGTACTTC. Residues: CAISDPSDSPYEQYF.

V and J are TRBV5-6 and TRBJ2-1; 8 positions agree with TRBD2. J gave up 4 bases and V 0 bases, and 6 bases lay outside the gene matches. Germline CDR1 reads SGHDT; CDR2 reads YYEEEE. The CDR3 is 16 amino acids. This CDR3 is CASSLETGGTYNEQFF. CDR3 coding DNA: TGTGCCAGCAGCTTGGAGACGGGGGGGACTTACAATGAGCAGTTCTTC.

This CDR3 is CASSPPAGLYGYGYTF. CDR3 coding DNA: TGTGCCAGCAGCCCACCCGCGGGTCTTTATGGGTATGGCTACACCTTC. The V and J genes are TRBV7-8 and TRBJ1-2; D remains ambiguous. The CDR3 totals 16 residues. V lost 5 bases and J 5 bases, leaving 21 bases between the germline ends. CDR1 and CDR2 from the germline V gene are SGHVS and FQNEAQ.

This sequence joins TRBV14 and TRBJ1-1; TRBD1 matches at 9 bases. Germline V gene lookup returns CDR1 SGHDN and CDR2 FVKESK. This CDR3 region has 14 residues. The V gene end was trimmed by 3 bases and the J gene end by 3 bases; junction bases not matched to a gene: 2. CDR3 nucleotides: TGTGCCAGCAGCCAGACAGGGGGGTACACTGAAGCTTTCTTT. Amino acids: CASSQTGGYTEAFF.

This chain joins TRBV18 and TRBJ1-5; D uncertain. V lost 10 bases to trimming and J lost 3 bases, with 13 bases between them. The CDR3 has 13 amino acids. Germline CDR1 reads KGHSH; CDR2 reads LQKENI. CDR3 bases: TGTGCCACCTCCGTGCAGGACAATCAGCCCCAGCATTTT. It encodes CATSVQDNQPQHF.

The rearrangement uses TRBV20-1 and TRBJ1-4; D gene ambiguous. CDR1 DFQATT and CDR2 SNEGSKA come from the germline V gene (reference sequence). The CDR3 consists of 11 residues. The DNA of the CDR3 is TGCAGCGGGAGTCGAGGTGAAAAACTGTTTTTT. Amino acid sequence: CSGSRGEKLFF.

V gene TRBV30 combines with J gene TRBJ1-4, with D perhaps matching TRBD1 (5 bases). Trimming pared 2 bases from V and 7 bases from J, leaving 17 bases between. This CDR3 spans 15 amino acids. Germline CDR1 GTSNPN, CDR2 SVGIG (reference sequence). The CDR3 DNA sequence: TGTGCCTGGAGTCCCCGGGGACGCGGGAGTGAAAAACTGTTTTTT. The encoded protein is CAWSPRGRGSEKLFF.

Only one count was recorded for this clone. V is TRBV6-6 and J is TRBJ2-7; the D is unclear. Trimming cost V 1 base and J 5 bases, with 18 bases left between them. The CDR3 loop spans 16 amino acids. Germline-derived CDR1 and CDR2 are MNHNY and SVGAGI (reference sequence). The CDR3 protein is CASSYFPLTAADEQYF. CDR3 sequence (DNA): TGTGCCAGCAGTTACTTCCCGCTCACCGCGGCCGACGAGCAGTACTTC.

V and J are TRBV5-1 and TRBJ1-5, with no clear D. CDR3 length: 15 amino acids. Germline CDR1 reads SGHRS; CDR2 reads YFSETQ. Trimming took off 0 bases at V and 5 bases at J, with 12 bases between the two ends. The CDR3 protein is CASSLDSPVDQPQHF. The CDR3 DNA sequence: TGCGCCAGCAGCTTGGATTCCCCGGTGGATCAGCCCCAGCATTTT.

The V call is TRBV5-1, the J call TRBJ1-2, with TRBD1 identical over 7 bases. Germline V gene sequence: CDR1 SGHRS, CDR2 YFSETQ. This CDR3 region has 11 residues. V lost 3 bases, J lost 10 bases, and 3 bases stayed unmatched. CDR3 sequence reads: CASSSTGIYTF. The CDR3 DNA sequence: TGCGCCAGCAGCTCGACAGGGATCTACACCTTC.

The chain recombines TRBV5-4 with TRBJ2-2; D gene uncertain. V was shortened by 4 bases and J by 2 bases, with 12 bases between the two germline ends. This CDR3 is built from 15 residues. Germline values: CDR1 SGHNT, CDR2 YYREEE (reference sequence). CDR3 in amino acids: CASSPEAGNTGELFF. The DNA of the CDR3 is TGTGCCAGCAGCCCCGAGGCCGGTAACACCGGGGAGCTGTTTTTT.